This TCR beta chain is from a study of blood T cell repertoires in COVID-19 (dated by TCRdb to about 2020). Concerning the study at large: Samples from collaborators originated in the United States, Italy and Spain and spanned both the acute and convalescent phases of COVID-19. The material from the prospective study consisted of cDNA or gDNA derived from T cells, B-cell-depleted T cells, or PBMCs. Subjects who had been exposed to COVID-19, were actively infected with it, or had recovered from it provided the deeply sampled blood TCRbeta repertoires that made up the dataset. The repertoires were released in a freely available public database meant as a resource for research on the immune response to SARS-CoV-2. The samples were drawn from two sources: the first 160 participants of the ongoing ImmuneRACE study, and 950 to 1,500 subjects contributed by 6 global collaborators. Sample metadata almost always included a de-identified subject ID, COVID-19 status, age in years and sex. HLA class I and class II types, where available, came from metadata supplied by the sample provider rather than from assay-based typing.

Beyond this particular receptor, the publication reports: How much clinical and demographic metadata was included differed by source and by participant, and the metadata was provided uncurated.

One collaborating source in Seattle enrolled patients during active infection and followed them longitudinally through the course of disease. Each collaborating institution followed its own protocols to collect whole blood in K2EDTA tubes. For TCRbeta analysis, collaborators shipped samples as frozen whole blood, isolated PBMCs, or DNA extracted from either of those sample types. Comment on this clone: Its target antigen remains unknown. No much larger clone is present one base from it, and per-base qualities are unavailable.

TCRbeta CDR3 regions were amplified from genomic DNA by means of the immunoSEQ Assay, a bias-controlled multiplex PCR. In the source study's methods: The number of nucleated cells in each sample was estimated from the amplification of reference gene primers within the assay. Sequence reads were collapsed and filtered to measure the absolute abundance of every unique TCRbeta CDR3 rearrangement. Productive Simpson clonality was computed per sample as the square root of Simpson's diversity index over productive rearrangements. Here the immuneACCESS table is served through TCRdb, limited to in-frame sequences with V and J called. Missing clones are a known gap in these copies; in checked studies unresolved V genes cover under half, and the rest lacks a known reason. That table is the source of V, J and clone size, and D and trimming were worked out from the DNA. This sample is represented by fewer than 350,000 clones; about 91% of them were singletons. The ten most abundant clones make up approximately 9.4% of the sample.

The sample consisted of peripheral blood. The sequence came from a man in his thirties or forties with COVID-19, enrolled during active disease.

The CDR3 region: CASSLGDRERGGELFF. The nucleotide sequence is given as TGTGCCAGCAGCTTGGGAGACAGGGAGAGAGGCGGGGAGCTGTTTTTT. The V and J genes are TRBV7-7 and TRBJ2-2, and TRBD1 matches 7 of the central bases. Ends trimmed: V by 3 bases, J by 7 bases; bases unmatched to a gene: 11. The CDR3 contains 16 residues, cysteine and phenylalanine counted. Only the CDR3 DNA is retained, 48 bases long and in frame from the first base. CDR1 and CDR2, per the germline V gene (reference sequence), are SSHAT and FNYEAQ.